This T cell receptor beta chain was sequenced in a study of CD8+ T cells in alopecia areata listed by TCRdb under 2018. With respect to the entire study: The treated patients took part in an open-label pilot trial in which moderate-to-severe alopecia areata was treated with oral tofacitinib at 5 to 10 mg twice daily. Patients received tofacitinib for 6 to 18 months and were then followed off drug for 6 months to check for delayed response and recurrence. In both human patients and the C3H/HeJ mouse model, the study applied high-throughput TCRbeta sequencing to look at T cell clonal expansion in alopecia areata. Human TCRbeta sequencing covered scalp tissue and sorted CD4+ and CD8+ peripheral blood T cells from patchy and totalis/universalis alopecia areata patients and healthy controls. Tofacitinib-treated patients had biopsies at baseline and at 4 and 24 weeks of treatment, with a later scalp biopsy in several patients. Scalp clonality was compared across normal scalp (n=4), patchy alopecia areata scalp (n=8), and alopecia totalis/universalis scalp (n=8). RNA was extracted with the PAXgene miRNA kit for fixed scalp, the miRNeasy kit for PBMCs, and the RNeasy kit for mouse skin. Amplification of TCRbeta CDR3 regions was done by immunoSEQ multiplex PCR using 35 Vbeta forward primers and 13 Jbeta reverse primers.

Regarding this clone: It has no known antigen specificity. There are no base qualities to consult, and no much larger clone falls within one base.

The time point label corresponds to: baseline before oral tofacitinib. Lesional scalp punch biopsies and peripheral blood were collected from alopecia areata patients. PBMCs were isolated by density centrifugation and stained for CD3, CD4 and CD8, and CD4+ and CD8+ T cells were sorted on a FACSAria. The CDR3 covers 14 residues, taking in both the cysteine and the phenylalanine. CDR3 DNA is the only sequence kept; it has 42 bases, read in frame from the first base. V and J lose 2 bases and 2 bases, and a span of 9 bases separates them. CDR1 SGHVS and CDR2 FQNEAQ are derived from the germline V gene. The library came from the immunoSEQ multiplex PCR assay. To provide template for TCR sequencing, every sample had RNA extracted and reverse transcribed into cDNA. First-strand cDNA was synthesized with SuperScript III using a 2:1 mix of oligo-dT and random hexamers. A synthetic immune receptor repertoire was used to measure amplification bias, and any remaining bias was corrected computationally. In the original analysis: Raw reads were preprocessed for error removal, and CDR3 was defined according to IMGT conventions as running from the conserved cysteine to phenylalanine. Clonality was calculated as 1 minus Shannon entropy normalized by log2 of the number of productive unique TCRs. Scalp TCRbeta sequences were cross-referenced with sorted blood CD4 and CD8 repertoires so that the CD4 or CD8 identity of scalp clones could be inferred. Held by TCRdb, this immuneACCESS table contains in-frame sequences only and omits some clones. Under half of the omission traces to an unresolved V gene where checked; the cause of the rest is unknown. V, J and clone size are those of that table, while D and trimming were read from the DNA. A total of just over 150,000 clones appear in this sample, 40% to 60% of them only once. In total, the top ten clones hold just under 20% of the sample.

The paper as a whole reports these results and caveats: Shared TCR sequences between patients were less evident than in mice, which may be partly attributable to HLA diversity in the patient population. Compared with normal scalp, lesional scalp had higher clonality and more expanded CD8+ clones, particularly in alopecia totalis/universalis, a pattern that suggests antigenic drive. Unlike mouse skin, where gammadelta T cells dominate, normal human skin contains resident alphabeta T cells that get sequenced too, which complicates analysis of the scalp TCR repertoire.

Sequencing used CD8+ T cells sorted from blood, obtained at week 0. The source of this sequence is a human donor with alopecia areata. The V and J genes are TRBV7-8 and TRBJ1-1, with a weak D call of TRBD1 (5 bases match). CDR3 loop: CASSLMGPNTEAFF. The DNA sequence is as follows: TGTGCCAGCAGCTTAATGGGACCTAACACTGAAGCTTTCTTT.